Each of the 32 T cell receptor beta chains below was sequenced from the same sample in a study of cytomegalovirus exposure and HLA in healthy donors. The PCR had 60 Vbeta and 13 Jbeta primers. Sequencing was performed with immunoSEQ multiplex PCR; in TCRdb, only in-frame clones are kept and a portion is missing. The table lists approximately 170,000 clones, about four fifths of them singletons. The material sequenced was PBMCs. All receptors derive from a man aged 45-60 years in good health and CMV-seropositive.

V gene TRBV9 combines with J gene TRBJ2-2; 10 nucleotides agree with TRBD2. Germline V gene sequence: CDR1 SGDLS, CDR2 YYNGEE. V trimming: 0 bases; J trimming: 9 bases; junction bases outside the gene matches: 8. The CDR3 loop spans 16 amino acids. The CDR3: CASSVGSSGGRRELFF. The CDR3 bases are TGTGCCAGCAGCGTAGGGTCTAGCGGGGGCCGCCGGGAGCTGTTTTTT. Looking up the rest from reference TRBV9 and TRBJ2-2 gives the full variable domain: DSGVTQTPKHLITATGQRVTLRCSPRSGDLSVYWYQQSLDQGLQFLIQYYNGEERAKGNILERFSAQQFPDLHSELNLSSLELGDSALYFCASSVGSSGGRRELFFGEGSRLTVL.

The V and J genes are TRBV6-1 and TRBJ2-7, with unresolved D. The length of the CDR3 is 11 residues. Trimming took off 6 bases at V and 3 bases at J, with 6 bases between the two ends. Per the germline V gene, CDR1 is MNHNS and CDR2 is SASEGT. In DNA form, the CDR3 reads TGTGCCAGCAGGCGACTCTACGAGCAGTACTTC. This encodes CASRRLYEQYF.

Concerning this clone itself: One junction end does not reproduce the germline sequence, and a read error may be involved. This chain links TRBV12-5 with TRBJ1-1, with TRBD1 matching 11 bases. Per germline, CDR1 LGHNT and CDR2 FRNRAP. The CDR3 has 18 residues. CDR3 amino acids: CASGLHRDRGYKNTEVFF. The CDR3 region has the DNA TGTGCTAGTGGTTTGCATAGGGACAGGGGGTACAAGAACACTGAAGTTTTCTTT.

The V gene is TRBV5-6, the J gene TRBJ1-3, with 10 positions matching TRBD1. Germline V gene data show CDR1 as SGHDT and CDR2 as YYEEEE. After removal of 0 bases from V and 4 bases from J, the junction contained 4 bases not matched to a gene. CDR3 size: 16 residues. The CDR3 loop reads CASSLGQGALGNTIYF. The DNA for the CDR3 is TGTGCCAGCAGCTTGGGACAGGGGGCGCTCGGAAACACCATATATTTT.

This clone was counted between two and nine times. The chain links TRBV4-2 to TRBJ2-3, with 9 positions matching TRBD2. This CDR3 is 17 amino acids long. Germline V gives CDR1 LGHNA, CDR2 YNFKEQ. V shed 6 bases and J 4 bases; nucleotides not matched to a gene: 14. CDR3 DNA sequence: TGTGCCAGCAGTTCTAAAGGAAGCGGGGGGATGGCAGATACGCAGTATTTT. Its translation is CASSSKGSGGMADTQYF.

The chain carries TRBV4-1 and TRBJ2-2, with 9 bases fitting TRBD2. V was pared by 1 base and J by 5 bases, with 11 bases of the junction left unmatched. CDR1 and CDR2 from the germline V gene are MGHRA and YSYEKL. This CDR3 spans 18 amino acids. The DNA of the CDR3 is TGCGCCAGCAGCCAAGTTCCGGTAGCGGGAGTCGGGACCGGGGAGCTGTTTTTT. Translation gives CASSQVPVAGVGTGELFF.

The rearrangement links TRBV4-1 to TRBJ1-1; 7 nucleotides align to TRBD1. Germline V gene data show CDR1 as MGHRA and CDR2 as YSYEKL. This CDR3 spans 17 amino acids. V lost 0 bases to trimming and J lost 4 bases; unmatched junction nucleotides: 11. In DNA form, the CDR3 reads TGCGCCAGCAGCCAAGATTCCGTCCAGACAGGGATCACTGAAGCTTTCTTT. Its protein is CASSQDSVQTGITEAFF.

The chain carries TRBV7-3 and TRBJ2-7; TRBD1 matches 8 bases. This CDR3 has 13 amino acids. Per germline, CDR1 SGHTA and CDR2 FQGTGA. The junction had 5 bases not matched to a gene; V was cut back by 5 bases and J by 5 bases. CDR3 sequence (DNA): TGTGCCAGCAGCCCGACAGGGGTCCACGAGCAGTACTTC. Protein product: CASSPTGVHEQYF. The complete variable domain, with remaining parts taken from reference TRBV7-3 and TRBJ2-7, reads GAGVSQTPSNKVTEKGKYVELRCDPISGHTALYWYRQSLGQGPEFLIYFQGTGAADDSGLPNDRFFAVRPEGSVSTLKIQRTERGDSAVYLCASSPTGVHEQYFGPGTRLTVT.

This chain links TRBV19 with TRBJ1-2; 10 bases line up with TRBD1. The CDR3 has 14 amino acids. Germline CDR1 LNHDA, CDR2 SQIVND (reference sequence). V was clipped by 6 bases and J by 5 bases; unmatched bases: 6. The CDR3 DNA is TGTGCCAGTAGCTGGACAGGGGGAGGATATGGCTACACCTTC. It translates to CASSWTGGGYGYTF.

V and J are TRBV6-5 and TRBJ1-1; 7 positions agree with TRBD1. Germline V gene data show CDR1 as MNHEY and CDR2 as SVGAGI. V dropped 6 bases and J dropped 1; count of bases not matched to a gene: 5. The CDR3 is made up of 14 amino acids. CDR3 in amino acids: CASRSPGGNTEAFF. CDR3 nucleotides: TGTGCCAGCAGGTCCCCAGGGGGGAACACTGAAGCTTTCTTT.

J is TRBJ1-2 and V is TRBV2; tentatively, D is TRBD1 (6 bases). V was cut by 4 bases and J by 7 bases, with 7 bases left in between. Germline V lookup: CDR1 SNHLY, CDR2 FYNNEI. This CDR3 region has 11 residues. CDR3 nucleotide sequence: TGTGCCAGCAGTGGCAGGGGTGGCTACACCTTC. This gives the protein CASSGRGGYTF.

The CDR3 spells CASSPKLTDTQYF. In DNA, the CDR3 is TGTGCCAGCAGCCCTAAACTTACAGATACGCAGTATTTT. The rearrangement joins TRBV7-2 to TRBJ2-3; D gene unclear. The V and J ends lost 5 bases and 3 bases respectively, with 9 bases between them. Germline CDR1 reads SGHTA; CDR2 reads FQGNSA. The CDR3 spans 13 residues.

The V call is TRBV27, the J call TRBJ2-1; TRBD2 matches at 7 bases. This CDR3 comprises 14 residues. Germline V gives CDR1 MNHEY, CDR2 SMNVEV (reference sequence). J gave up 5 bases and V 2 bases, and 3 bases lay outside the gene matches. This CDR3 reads CASSLGLADNEQFF. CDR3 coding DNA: TGTGCCAGCAGTTTAGGGCTAGCGGACAATGAGCAGTTCTTC.

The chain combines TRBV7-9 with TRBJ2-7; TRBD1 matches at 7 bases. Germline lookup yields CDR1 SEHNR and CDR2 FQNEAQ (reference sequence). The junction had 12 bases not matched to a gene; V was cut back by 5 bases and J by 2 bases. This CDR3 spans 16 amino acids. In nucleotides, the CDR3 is TGTGCCAGCAGCCAGCTGACAGGGAAGAGGCCCTACGAGCAGTACTTC. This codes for CASSQLTGKRPYEQYF.

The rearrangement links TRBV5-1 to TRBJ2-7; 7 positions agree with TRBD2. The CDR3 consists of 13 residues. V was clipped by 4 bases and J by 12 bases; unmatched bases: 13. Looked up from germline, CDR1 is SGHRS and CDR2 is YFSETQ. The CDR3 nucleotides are TGCGCCAGCAGCCCTAACGGGGGGAAACCTCCGTACTTC. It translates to CASSPNGGKPPYF. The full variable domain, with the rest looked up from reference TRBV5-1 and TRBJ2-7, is KAGVTQTPRYLIKTRGQQVTLSCSPISGHRSVSWYQQTPGQGLQFLFEYFSETQRNKGNFPGRFSGRQFSNSRSEMNVSTLELGDSALYLCASSPNGGKPPYFGPGTRLTVT.

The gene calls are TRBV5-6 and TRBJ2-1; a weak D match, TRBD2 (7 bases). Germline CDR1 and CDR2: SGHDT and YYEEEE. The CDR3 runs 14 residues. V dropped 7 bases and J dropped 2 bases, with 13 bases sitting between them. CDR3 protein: CASWEGGAYNEQFF. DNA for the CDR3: TGTGCCAGCTGGGAGGGGGGCGCCTACAATGAGCAGTTCTTC.

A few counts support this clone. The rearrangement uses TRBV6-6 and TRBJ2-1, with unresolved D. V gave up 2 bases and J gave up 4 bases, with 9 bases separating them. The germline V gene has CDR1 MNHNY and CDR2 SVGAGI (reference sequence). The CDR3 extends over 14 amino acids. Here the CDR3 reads CASSYTGEYNEQFF. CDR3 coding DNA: TGTGCCAGCAGTTACACCGGAGAGTACAATGAGCAGTTCTTC.

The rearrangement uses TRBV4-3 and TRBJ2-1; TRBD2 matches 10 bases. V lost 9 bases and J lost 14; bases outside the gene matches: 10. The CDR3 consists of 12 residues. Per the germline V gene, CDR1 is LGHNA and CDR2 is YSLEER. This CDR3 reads CARGVGSGGEFF. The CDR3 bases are TGCGCCAGGGGGGTGGGAAGCGGGGGGGAGTTCTTC.

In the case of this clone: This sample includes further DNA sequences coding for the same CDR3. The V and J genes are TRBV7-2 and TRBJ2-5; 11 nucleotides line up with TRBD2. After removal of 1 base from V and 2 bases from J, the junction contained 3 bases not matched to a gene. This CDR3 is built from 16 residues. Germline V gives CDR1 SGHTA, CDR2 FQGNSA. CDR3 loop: CASSLGGLAVQETQYF. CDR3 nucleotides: TGTGCCAGCAGCTTAGGGGGACTAGCGGTTCAAGAGACCCAGTACTTC.

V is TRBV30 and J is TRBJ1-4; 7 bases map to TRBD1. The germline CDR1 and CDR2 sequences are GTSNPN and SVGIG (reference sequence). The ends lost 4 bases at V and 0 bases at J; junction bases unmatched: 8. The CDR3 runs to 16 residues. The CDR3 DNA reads TGTGCCTGGACGGGGGACAGATATGCAACTAATGAAAAACTGTTTTTT. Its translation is CAWTGDRYATNEKLFF.

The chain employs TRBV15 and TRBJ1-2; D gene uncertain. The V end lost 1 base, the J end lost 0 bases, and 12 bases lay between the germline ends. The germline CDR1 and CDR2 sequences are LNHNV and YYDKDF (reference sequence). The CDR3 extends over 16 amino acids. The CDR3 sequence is CATSRAEVETNYGYTF. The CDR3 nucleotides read TGTGCCACCAGCAGAGCCGAGGTGGAGACTAACTATGGCTACACCTTC.

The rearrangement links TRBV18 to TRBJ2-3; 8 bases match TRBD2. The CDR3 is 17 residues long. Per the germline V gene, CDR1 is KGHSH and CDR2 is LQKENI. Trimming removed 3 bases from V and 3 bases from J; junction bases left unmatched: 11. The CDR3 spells CASSPLGGAGATDTQYF. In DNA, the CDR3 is TGTGCCAGCTCACCCCTCGGAGGAGCGGGGGCAACAGATACGCAGTATTTT.

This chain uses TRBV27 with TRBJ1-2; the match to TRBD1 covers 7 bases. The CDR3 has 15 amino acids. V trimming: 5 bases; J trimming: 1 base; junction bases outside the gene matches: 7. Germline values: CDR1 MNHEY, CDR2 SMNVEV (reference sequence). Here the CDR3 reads CASSKTGTVNYGYTF. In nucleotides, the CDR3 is TGTGCCAGCAGTAAAACCGGGACAGTTAACTATGGCTACACCTTC.

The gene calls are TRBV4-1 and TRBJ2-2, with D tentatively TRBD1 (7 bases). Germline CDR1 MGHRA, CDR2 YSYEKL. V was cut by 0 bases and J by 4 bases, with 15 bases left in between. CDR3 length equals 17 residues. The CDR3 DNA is TGCGCCAGCAGCCAAGAATTCAGGGGGGCGGGCACCGGGGAGCTGTTTTTT. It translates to CASSQEFRGAGTGELFF.

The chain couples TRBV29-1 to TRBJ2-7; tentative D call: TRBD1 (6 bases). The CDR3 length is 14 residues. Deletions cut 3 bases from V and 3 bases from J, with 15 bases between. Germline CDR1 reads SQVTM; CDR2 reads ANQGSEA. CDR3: CSVEEQGEGYEQYF. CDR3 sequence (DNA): TGCAGCGTTGAGGAACAGGGTGAGGGCTACGAGCAGTACTTC.

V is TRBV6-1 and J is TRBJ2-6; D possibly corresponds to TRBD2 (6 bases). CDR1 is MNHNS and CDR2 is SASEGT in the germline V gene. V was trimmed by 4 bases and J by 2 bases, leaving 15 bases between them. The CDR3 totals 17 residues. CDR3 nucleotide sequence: TGTGCCAGCAGTGGAAGGGACTTTTCAGCTGGGGCCAACGTCCTGACTTTC. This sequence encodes CASSGRDFSAGANVLTF.

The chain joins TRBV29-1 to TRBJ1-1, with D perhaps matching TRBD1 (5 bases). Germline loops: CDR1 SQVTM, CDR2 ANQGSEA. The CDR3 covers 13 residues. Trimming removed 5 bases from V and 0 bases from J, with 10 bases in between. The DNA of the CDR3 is TGCAGCGTTTTTCCAGGGATGAACACTGAAGCTTTCTTT. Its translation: CSVFPGMNTEAFF.

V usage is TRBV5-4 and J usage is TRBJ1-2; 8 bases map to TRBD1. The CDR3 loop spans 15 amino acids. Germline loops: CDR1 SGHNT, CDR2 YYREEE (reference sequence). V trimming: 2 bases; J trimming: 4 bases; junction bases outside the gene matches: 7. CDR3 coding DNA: TGTGCCAGCAGCTTCCCAGGGGGCAAGTCCTATGGCTACACCTTC. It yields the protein CASSFPGGKSYGYTF.

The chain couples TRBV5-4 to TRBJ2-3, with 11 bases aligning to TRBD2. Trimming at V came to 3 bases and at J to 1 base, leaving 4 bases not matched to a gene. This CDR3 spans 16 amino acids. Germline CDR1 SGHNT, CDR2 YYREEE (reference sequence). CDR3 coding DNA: TGTGCCAGCAGCTGGGGACTAGCGGAGGGCACAGATACGCAGTATTTT. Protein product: CASSWGLAEGTDTQYF.

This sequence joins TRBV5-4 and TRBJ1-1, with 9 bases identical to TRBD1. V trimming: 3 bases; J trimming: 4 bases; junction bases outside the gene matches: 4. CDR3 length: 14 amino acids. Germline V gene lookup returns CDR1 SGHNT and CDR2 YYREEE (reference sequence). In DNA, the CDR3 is TGTGCCAGCAGCTACAGGGGGCCAGGCACTGAAGCTTTCTTT. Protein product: CASSYRGPGTEAFF.

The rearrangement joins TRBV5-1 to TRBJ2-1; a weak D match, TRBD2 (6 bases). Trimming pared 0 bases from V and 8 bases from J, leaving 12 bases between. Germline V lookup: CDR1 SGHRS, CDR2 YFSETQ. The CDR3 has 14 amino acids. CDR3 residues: CASSLVGWEDEQFF. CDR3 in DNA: TGCGCCAGCAGCTTGGTGGGGTGGGAGGATGAGCAGTTCTTC.

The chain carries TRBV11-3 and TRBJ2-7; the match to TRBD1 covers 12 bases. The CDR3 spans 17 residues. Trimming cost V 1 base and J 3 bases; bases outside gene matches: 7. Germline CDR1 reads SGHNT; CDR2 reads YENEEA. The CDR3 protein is CASSLARGQGALYEQYF. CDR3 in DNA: TGTGCCAGCAGCTTAGCGCGGGGACAGGGGGCACTCTACGAGCAGTACTTC.